The following is a T cell receptor beta chain sequence with its context. PCR was performed using 60 Vbeta and 13 Jbeta primers. The protocol was immunoSEQ multiplex PCR, while the TCRdb copy is restricted to in-frame clones and leaves out a portion. The profile shows some 92,000 clones, roughly 80% of them singletons. The data were taken from a study of cytomegalovirus exposure and HLA in healthy donors. This TCR derives from a man younger than 45 in good health and CMV-seronegative. The sample comprised PBMCs.

The CDR3 coding sequence is TGTGCCAGCAGCCAAGATCGGCGGGGGGGTACCGGCACAGATACGCAGTATTTT. Its protein product is CASSQDRRGGTGTDTQYF. This chain joins TRBV4-2 and TRBJ2-3, with TRBD2 matching 9 bases. This CDR3 spans 18 amino acids. Germline CDR1 is LGHNA and CDR2 is YNFKEQ. V shed 0 bases, J shed 1 base, and the junction held 8 bases outside the gene matches.